This T cell receptor gamma chain was sequenced in a study of human gamma delta and Vdelta1 T cells. This clone was counted only a few times. No antigen is known for it. Overall study findings and caveats: Delta One T cells were reportedly polyclonal and broadly cytotoxic against acute myeloid leukemia.

TCRdb ran CATT on the PCR reads. The sample lists about 3,800 gamma-chain clones, about a sixth seen once, with about 7% in the top ten. Germline V gene sequence: CDR1 EGSTGY, CDR2 YDSYTSSV. The CDR3 has 12 amino acids. V lost 3 bases to trimming and J lost 4 bases; unmatched junction nucleotides: 3. The gene calls are TRGV4 and TRGJ1 or TRGJ2. The specimen sequenced was Vdelta1 gamma-delta T cells from blood grown in culture (DOT cells). The receptor comes from a human donor in good health. CDR3 DNA sequence: TGTGCCACCTGGGATCCGTATTATAAGAAACTCTTT. It yields the protein CATWDPYYKKLF.